Described below is a single T cell receptor (beta chain) sequence and its context. The antigen it recognizes is unknown. Base qualities are not at hand, and no much larger clone is one base apart. These data belong to a study of OX40 agonist ivuxolimab in advanced cancers. About the investigation overall: Ivuxolimab was an agonistic, fully human IgG2 monoclonal antibody directed against OX40 (CD134), a costimulatory receptor. Intravenous ivuxolimab was administered to patients every 2 weeks at six dose levels: 0.01, 0.1, 0.3, 1.5, 3 and 10 mg/kg. Of the approximately 50 dose-escalation patients, hepatocellular carcinoma was present in around 20, melanoma in around 15, renal cell carcinoma in 9 and head and neck cancer in 9. In the dose-escalation cohort, roughly 80% of patients were male, and the mean age was around 60 years, with a range of roughly 20 to 80. Patients were allowed to have had prior anti-PD-1, anti-PD-L1 or anti-CTLA-4 therapy, and around 40% of the dose-escalation patients had previously received checkpoint inhibitors. Partial responses occurred in three dose-escalation patients, of whom one had hepatocellular carcinoma and two had cutaneous melanoma. Peripheral TCRbeta sequencing aimed to test whether ivuxolimab altered TCR sequence diversity and caused clonal T-cell expansion. The paper describes the monotherapy dose-escalation part (N of about 52 patients) of the phase I trial of ivuxolimab. Results and caveats for the whole study, not just this receptor: Low levels of normalized T-cell clonal expansion were also seen in some patients who did not respond. The antigen specificity of the peripheral T cells that underwent clonal expansion was not determined. At doses of 0.1 to 3.0 mg/kg, clonal expansion of both CD4+ and CD8+ blood T cells was observed from baseline to week 6. In partial responders in the 0.1-3.0 mg/kg groups, normalized peripheral clonal expansion was found to be among the lowest, especially among CD8+ T cells. After ivuxolimab, CD8+ T cells had more expanded clones than CD4+ T cells on average.

The CDR3 covers 16 residues, taking in both the cysteine and the phenylalanine. Only CDR3 DNA remains: 48 bases, in frame from the first base. V ends up 2 bases short and J 2 bases short, with an unmatched junction base count of 5. From the germline V gene, CDR1 is MGHRA and CDR2 is YSYEKL. For sequencing of the TCRbeta CDR3 region, genomic DNA was extracted from the sorted cells. The immunoSEQ Assay was used to sequence the TCRbeta CDR3 regions. Entries here come from immuneACCESS through TCRdb and include only in-frame sequences with V and J called. Some clones fail to appear in such tables; in the studies checked, an unresolved V gene covers under half of the shortfall, and the cause of the remainder is unknown. The sample records 50,000 or so clones, just under 95% of which are singletons. The ten largest clones capture approximately 25% of the sample. Patients with autoimmune disease history or receiving systemic immunosuppression were excluded from the trial. Peripheral blood for TCR sequencing was drawn from every dose cohort at baseline, at cycle 4 day 1 and at cycle 7 day 1. Samples were obtained from an open-label, multicenter, first-in-human phase I dose-escalation trial of ivuxolimab. Adults with locally advanced or metastatic melanoma, renal cell carcinoma, hepatocellular carcinoma or head and neck squamous cell carcinoma were enrolled in the trial. Before TCR sequencing, CD4+ T cells and CD8+ T cells from peripheral blood were sorted into separate populations.

This sequence uses TRBV4-1 and TRBJ1-5, with 8 bases in between that match TRBD1. This TCR derives from an adult with an advanced solid tumor such as melanoma, head and neck, liver or kidney cancer. Sequencing was performed on CD4+ or CD8+ T cells sorted from blood, taken in a trial of the OX40 agonist ivuxolimab. The CDR3 region reads CASSQLGQGGNQPQHF. In nucleotide form, the sequence is TGCGCCAGCAGCCAACTCGGACAGGGAGGCAATCAGCCCCAGCATTTT.